Each of the 16 T cell receptor beta chains below was sequenced from the same sample in a study of CD8 T cells in ankylosing spondylitis. Via MiXCR, TCRdb re-called the 5' RACE reads, giving one row per CDR3 protein. Altogether 200,000 to 250,000 distinct CDR3 sequences are present, under 35% being singletons, with the ten largest covering approximately 4.6%. The sequencing input was blood, either unsorted or a sorted T cell fraction (not recorded which). These receptors originate from a male donor with ankylosing spondylitis or in good health (not recorded which).

The chain joins TRBV9 to TRBJ2-7; the D is unclear. The V gene lost 7 bases and the J gene lost 3 bases, with 17 bases spanning the gap. CDR1 is SGDLS, CDR2 YYNGEE, per germline. This CDR3 has 14 residues. The CDR3 DNA is TGTGCCAGCTCCTCCGAAAAGGGAAGCTACGAGCAGTACTTC. It encodes CASSSEKGSYEQYF. Supplemented by reference TRBV9 and TRBJ2-7, the full variable domain reads DSGVTQTPKHLITATGQRVTLRCSPRSGDLSVYWYQQSLDQGLQFLIQYYNGEERAKGNILERFSAQQFPDLHSELNLSSLELGDSALYFCASSSEKGSYEQYFGPGTRLTVT.

The table lists this clonotype with a few counts. This chain connects TRBV7-3 to TRBJ2-3; 12 nucleotides line up with TRBD2. Trimming took 5 bases from V and 8 from J; bases not matched to a gene: 5. In germline, CDR1 is SGHTA, CDR2 FQGTGA. The CDR3 spans 14 residues. The CDR3 nucleotides are TGTGCCAGCAGCCTAGCGGGGGGGTGGCGTACGCAGTATTTT. The encoded protein is CASSLAGGWRTQYF.

The chain employs TRBV12-5 and TRBJ2-5; no firm D call. The CDR3 length is 13 residues. Germline lookup yields CDR1 LGHNT and CDR2 FRNRAP. V gave up 3 bases and J gave up 3 bases, with 8 bases separating them. CDR3 amino acids: CASGFFPEETQYF. The CDR3 nucleotides read TGTGCTAGTGGTTTTTTTCCCGAAGAGACCCAGTACTTC.

The rearrangement uses TRBV20-1 and TRBJ2-7; maybe TRBD1 (6 bases). Germline V gene sequence: CDR1 DFQATT, CDR2 SNEGSKA (reference sequence). The CDR3 is made up of 13 amino acids. The V and J ends lost 4 bases and 6 bases respectively, with 16 bases between them. CDR3 nucleotides: TGCAGTGCTACTAAGACAGGCCCGATCGAGCAGTACTTC. This encodes CSATKTGPIEQYF.

The chain recombines TRBV6-5 with TRBJ2-1, with 7 bases fitting TRBD1. V lost 4 bases and J lost 7; bases outside the gene matches: 7. The CDR3 length is 14 residues. The germline V gene has CDR1 MNHEY and CDR2 SVGAGI. CDR3 sequence: CASSFGQAPNEQFF. CDR3 DNA: TGTGCCAGCAGTTTCGGACAGGCGCCAAATGAGCAGTTCTTC.

V and J are TRBV5-6 and TRBJ1-2; no definite D call. Germline CDR1 is SGHDT and CDR2 is YYEEEE. The CDR3 is made up of 17 amino acids. V gave up 0 bases and J gave up 0 bases, with 15 bases separating them. The CDR3 DNA reads as TGTGCCAGCAGCTTGGCCGGGGAAGGGCCAACTAACTATGGCTACACCTTC. Amino acid sequence: CASSLAGEGPTNYGYTF.

This clonotype was counted many times. The chain recombines TRBV29-1 with TRBJ2-3; 7 bases are shared with TRBD1. V shed 7 bases and J 3 bases; nucleotides not matched to a gene: 13. The CDR3 length is 15 residues. Germline loops: CDR1 SQVTM, CDR2 ANQGSEA. The CDR3 spells CSAPRFRGRTDTQYF. Here the CDR3 DNA reads TGCAGCGCCCCCCGCTTCAGGGGGAGAACAGATACGCAGTATTTT.

V is TRBV3-1 and J is TRBJ2-1, with D perhaps TRBD2 (5 bases). The V end lost 1 base, the J end lost 0 bases, and 10 bases lay between the germline ends. Germline-derived CDR1 and CDR2 are LGHDT and YNNKEL (reference sequence). This CDR3 contains 16 residues. CDR3 in amino acids: CASSQGKLVSYNEQFF. CDR3 coding DNA: TGTGCCAGCAGCCAAGGAAAACTAGTCTCCTACAATGAGCAGTTCTTC.

This clonotype was found a few times. The rearrangement links TRBV12-3 or TRBV12-4 to TRBJ1-6; TRBD1 agrees at 8 bases. There are 16 residues in the CDR3. Losses at the gene ends were 8 bases for V and 5 bases for J; bases not matched to a gene: 11. CDR3 residues: CASSTSGGANNSPLHF. The CDR3 DNA reads TGTGCCAGCTCAACCTCAGGGGGCGCGAATAATTCACCCCTCCACTTT.

The J gene is TRBJ2-2, the V gene TRBV27; 7 bases are shared with TRBD1. Germline CDR1 and CDR2: MNHEY and SMNVEV (reference sequence). This CDR3 region has 16 residues. Germline trimming cut 6 bases from V and 6 bases from J; bases unmatched to any gene: 13. CDR3 loop: CASSRAGTARSGELFF. CDR3 in DNA: TGTGCCAGCAGCCGAGCCGGGACAGCTAGGTCCGGGGAGCTGTTTTTT.

This clonotype has only a few counts. The chain recombines TRBV7-3 with TRBJ2-3; D is uncertain. The ends were cut back, 4 bases at V and 6 bases at J, with 8 bases in the middle. Germline loops: CDR1 SGHTA, CDR2 FQGTGA. CDR3 length: 12 amino acids. The CDR3 is CASSSGRDTQYF. The CDR3 coding sequence is TGTGCCAGCAGCTCCGGGCGGGATACGCAGTATTTT.

The chain employs TRBV6-1 and TRBJ2-7; 9 nucleotides align to TRBD1. Germline assignment: CDR1 MNHNS and CDR2 SASEGT. The CDR3 length is 17 residues. V trimming: 0 bases; J trimming: 1 base; junction bases outside the gene matches: 7. In DNA form, the CDR3 reads TGTGCCAGCAGTGAAGCTCTGACAGGGGGAACGTCCTACGAGCAGTACTTC. It encodes CASSEALTGGTSYEQYF.

This chain connects TRBV12-3 or TRBV12-4 to TRBJ1-1, with D unresolved. Trimming left V 0 bases short and J 4 bases short, with 3 bases between. The CDR3 consists of 12 residues. CDR3 DNA: TGTGCCAGCAGTTTAGCGCCCACTGAAGCTTTCTTT. As protein: CASSLAPTEAFF.

This clonotype occurred a few times. V is TRBV2 and J is TRBJ2-2; 8 nucleotides agree with TRBD2. V shed 8 bases, J shed 2 bases, and the junction held 4 bases outside the gene matches. This CDR3 has 14 residues. The V gene's germline CDR1 is SNHLY and CDR2 FYNNEI. CDR3 coding DNA: TGTGCCAGCGCGGGGGGCGCTAACACCGGGGAGCTGTTTTTT. This translates into CASAGGANTGELFF.

This clonotype was detected ten times or more. This chain connects TRBV29-1 to TRBJ1-2, with 8 nucleotides matching TRBD1. Trimming removed 8 bases from V and 8 bases from J; junction bases left unmatched: 7. The CDR3 is 11 residues long. Germline CDR1 SQVTM, CDR2 ANQGSEA. The CDR3 region is CSSTTGEGYTF. The CDR3 coding sequence is TGCAGCTCGACGACAGGGGAAGGCTACACCTTC.

This clonotype was detected a few times. J is TRBJ1-3 and V is TRBV20-1; D is perhaps TRBD1 (5 bases). With 3 bases removed from V and 2 bases from J, the gap between germline ends came to 20 bases. The germline V gene encodes CDR1 DFQATT and CDR2 SNEGSKA (reference sequence). This CDR3 has 17 amino acids. This CDR3 reads CSASPSGQGFAGNTIYF. CDR3 DNA: TGCAGTGCTAGTCCGTCGGGGCAGGGCTTCGCTGGAAACACCATATATTTT.